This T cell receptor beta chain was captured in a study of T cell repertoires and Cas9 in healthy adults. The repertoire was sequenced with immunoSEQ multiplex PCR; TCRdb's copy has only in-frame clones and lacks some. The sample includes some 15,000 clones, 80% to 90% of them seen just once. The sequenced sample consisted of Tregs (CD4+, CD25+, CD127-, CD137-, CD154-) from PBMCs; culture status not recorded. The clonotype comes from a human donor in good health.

The CDR3 protein is CAIGQDNYGYTF. CDR3 nucleotide sequence: TGTGCCATCGGACAGGACAACTATGGCTACACCTTC. V usage is TRBV5-4 and J usage is TRBJ1-2; 7 bases fit TRBD1. Germline loops: CDR1 SGHNT, CDR2 YYREEE (reference sequence). The CDR3 extends over 12 amino acids. With V trimmed by 9 bases and J by 2 bases, 4 bases remained unmatched. Complete variable domain (other parts from reference TRBV5-4 and TRBJ1-2): ETGVTQSPTHLIKTRGQQVTLRCSSQSGHNTVSWYQQALGQGPQFIFQYYREEENGRGNFPPRFSGLQFPNYSSELNVNALELDDSALYLCAIGQDNYGYTFGSGTRLTVV.